What follows are 2 T cell receptor beta chains derived from one specimen sequenced in a study of shared T cell receptors in the human thymus. Libraries were prepared by immunoSEQ multiplex PCR; TCRdb keeps only in-frame clonotypes and omits some of them. This table holds approximately 730,000 clones, 80% to 90% found once. The sample also formed part of further work on human thymus T cells.

Sequencing input: thymocytes. Source of these receptors: a girl less than two years old with a congenital heart defect.

The V call is TRBV6-1, the J call TRBJ1-2, with 10 bases that match TRBD1. There are 16 residues in the CDR3. With 0 bases clipped from V and 6 bases from J, the junction kept 7 bases outside the gene matches. CDR1 is MNHNS and CDR2 is SASEGT in the germline V gene. This CDR3 is CASSEAGTGVADGYTF. The CDR3 nucleotides are TGTGCCAGCAGTGAAGCGGGGACAGGGGTGGCGGATGGCTACACCTTC.

The sample holds one count of this clone. This chain links TRBV10-3 with TRBJ2-1, with TRBD2 matching 8 bases. The V gene's germline CDR1 is ENHRY and CDR2 SYGVKD. V lost 10 bases to trimming and J lost 2 bases; unmatched junction nucleotides: 4. The CDR3 contains 13 residues. Here the CDR3 DNA reads TGTGCCACCCGGGGGGGCGCCTACAATGAGCAGTTCTTC. It translates to CATRGGAYNEQFF.